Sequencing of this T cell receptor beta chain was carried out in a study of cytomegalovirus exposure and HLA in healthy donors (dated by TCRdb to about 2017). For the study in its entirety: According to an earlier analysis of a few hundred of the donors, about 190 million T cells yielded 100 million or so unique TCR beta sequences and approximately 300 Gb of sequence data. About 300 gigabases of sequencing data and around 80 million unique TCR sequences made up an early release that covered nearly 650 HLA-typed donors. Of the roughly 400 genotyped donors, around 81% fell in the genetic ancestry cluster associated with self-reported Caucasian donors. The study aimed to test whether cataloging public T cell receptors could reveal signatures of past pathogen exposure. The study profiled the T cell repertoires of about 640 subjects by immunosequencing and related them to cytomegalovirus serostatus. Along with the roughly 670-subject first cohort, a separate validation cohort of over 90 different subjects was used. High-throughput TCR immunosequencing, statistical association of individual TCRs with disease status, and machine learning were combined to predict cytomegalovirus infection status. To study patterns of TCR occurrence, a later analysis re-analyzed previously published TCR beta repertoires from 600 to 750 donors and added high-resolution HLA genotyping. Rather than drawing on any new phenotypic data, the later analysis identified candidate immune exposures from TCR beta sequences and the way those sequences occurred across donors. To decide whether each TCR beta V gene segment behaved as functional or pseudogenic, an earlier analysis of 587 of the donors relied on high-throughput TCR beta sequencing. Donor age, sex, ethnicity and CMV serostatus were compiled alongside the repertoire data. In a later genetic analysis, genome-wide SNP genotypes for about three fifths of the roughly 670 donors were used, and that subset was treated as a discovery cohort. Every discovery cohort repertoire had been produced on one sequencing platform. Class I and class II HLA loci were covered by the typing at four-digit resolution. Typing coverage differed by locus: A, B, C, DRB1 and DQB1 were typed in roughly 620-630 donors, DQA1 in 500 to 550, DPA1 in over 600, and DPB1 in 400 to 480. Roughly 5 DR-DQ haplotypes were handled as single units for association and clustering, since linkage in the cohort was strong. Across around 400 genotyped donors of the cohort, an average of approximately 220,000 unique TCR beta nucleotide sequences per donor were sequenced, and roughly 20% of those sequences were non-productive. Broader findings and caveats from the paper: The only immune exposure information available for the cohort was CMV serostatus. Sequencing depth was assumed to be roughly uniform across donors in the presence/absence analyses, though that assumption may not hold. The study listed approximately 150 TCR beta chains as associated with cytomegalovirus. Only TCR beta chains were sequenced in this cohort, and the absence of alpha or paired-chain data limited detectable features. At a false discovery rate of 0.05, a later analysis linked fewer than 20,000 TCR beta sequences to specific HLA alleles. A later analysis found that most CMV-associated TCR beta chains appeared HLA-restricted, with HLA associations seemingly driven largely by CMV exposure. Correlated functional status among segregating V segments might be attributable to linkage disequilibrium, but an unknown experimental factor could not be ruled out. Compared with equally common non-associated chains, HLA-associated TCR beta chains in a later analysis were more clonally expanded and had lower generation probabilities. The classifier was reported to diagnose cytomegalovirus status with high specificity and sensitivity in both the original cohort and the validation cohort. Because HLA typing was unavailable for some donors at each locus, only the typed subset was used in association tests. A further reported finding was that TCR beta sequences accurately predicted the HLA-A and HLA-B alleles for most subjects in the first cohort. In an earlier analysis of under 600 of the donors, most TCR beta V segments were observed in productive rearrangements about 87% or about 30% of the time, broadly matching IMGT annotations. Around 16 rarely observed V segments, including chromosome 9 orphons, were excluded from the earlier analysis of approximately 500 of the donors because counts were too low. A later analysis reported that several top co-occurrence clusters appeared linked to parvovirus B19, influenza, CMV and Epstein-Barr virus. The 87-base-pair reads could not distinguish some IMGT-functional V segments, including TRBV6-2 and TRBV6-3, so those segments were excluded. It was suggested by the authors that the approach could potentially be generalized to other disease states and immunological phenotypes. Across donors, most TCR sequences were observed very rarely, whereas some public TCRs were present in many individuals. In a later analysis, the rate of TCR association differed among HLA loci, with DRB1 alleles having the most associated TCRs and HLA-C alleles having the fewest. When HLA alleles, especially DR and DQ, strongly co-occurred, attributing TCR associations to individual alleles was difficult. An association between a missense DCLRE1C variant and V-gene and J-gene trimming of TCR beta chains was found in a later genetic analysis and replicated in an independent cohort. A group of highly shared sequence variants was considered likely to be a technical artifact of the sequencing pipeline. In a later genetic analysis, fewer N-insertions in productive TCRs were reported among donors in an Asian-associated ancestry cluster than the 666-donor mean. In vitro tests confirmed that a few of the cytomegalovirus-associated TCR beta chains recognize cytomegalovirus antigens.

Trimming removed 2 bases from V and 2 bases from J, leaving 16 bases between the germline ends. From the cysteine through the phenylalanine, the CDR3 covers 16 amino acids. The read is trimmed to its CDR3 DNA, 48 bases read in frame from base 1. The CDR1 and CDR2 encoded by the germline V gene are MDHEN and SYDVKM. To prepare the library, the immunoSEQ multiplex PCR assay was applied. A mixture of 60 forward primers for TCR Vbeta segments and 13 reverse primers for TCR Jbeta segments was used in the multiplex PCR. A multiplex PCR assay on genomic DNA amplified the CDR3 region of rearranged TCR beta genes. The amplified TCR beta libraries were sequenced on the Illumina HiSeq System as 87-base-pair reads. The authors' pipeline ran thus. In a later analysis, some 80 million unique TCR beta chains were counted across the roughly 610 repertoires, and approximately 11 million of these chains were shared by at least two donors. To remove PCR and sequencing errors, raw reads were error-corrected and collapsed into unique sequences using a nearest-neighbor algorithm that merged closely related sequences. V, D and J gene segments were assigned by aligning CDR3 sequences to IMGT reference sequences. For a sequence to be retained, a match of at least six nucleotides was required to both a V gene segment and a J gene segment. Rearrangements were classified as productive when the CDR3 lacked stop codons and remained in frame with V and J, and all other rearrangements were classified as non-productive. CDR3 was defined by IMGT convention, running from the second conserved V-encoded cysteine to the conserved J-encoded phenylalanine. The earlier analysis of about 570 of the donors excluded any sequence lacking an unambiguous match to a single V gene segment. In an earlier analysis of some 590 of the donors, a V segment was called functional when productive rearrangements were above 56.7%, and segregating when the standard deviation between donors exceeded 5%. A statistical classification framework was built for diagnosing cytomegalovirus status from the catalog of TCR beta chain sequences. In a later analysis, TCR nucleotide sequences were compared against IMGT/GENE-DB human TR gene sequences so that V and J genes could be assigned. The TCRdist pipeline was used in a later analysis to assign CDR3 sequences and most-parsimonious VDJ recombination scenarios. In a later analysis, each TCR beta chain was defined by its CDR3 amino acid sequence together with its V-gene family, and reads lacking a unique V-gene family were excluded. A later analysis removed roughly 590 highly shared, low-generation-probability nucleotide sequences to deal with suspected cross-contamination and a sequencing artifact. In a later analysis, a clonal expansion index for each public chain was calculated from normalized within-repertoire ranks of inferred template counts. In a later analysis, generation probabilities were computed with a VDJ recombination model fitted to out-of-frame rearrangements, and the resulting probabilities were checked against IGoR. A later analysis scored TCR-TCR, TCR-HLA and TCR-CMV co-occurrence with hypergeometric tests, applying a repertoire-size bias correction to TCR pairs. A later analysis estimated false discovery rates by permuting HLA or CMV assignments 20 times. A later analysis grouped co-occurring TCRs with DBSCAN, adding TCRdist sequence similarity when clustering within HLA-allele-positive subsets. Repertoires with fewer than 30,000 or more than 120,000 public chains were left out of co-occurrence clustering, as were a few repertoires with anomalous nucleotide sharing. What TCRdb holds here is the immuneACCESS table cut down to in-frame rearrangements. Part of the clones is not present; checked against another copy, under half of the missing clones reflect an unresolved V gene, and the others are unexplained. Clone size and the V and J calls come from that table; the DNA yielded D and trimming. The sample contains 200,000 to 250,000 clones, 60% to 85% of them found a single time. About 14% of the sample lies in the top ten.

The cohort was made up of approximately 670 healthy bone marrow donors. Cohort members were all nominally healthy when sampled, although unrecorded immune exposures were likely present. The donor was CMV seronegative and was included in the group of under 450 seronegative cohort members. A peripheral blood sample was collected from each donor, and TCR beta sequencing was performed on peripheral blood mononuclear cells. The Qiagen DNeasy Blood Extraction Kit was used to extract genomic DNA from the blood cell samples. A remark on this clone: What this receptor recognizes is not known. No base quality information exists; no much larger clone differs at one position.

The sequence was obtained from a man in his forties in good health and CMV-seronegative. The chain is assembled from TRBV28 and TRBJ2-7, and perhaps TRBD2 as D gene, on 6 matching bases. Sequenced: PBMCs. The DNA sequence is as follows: TGTGCCAGCAGTTTAGGTGGGGAGGACTTCACCTACGAGCAGTACTTC. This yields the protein CASSLGGEDFTYEQYF.